These T cell receptor beta chains were read from a single sample in a study of blood T cells in healthy people across ages. TCRdb re-called the 5' RACE reads through MiXCR, storing one row per CDR3 protein. This sample has around 580,000 distinct CDR3 sequences, with around half found just once. The sequenced sample was blood. Source of these receptors: a man of 80 years or more in good health. CDR3s include the opening cysteine and the closing phenylalanine or tryptophan. The D gene is left open where the match is weak.

d_call: .
j_call: TRBJ1-2
v_call: TRBV29-1
cdr3_nt: TGCAGCGTTGAAGGGACAACATCTAACTATGGCTACACCTTC
cdr3_aa: CSVEGTTSNYGYTF

d_call: TRBD2
j_call: TRBJ2-5
v_call: TRBV20-1
cdr3_nt: TGCAGTGCTAGAGATGTAGCGGGAGGGCCTTTCGGAGAGACCCAGTACTTC
cdr3_aa: CSARDVAGGPFGETQYF

d_call: TRBD2
j_call: TRBJ2-7
v_call: TRBV4-3
cdr3_nt: TGCGCCAGCGCTTTTGGGCTAGCGGGGGGCTACGAGCAGTACTTC
cdr3_aa: CASAFGLAGGYEQYF

d_call: TRBD2
j_call: TRBJ2-1
v_call: TRBV5-5
cdr3_nt: TGTGCCAGCAGCCTTTCTAGCGGGGGCTACAGTGAGCAGTTCTTC
cdr3_aa: CASSLSSGGYSEQFF

d_call: TRBD1
j_call: TRBJ1-2
v_call: TRBV7-2
cdr3_nt: TGTGCCAGCAGCACCGACAGGGGGCTTTATGGCTACACCTTC
cdr3_aa: CASSTDRGLYGYTF

d_call: .
j_call: TRBJ2-7
v_call: TRBV6-2/TRBV6-3
cdr3_nt: TGTGCCAGCAGTTACGGGGCAGTTGAGCAGTACTTC
cdr3_aa: CASSYGAVEQYF

d_call: .
j_call: TRBJ2-7
v_call: TRBV7-2
cdr3_nt: TGTGCCAGCAGCCCCACAGGGTTCACCTACGAGCAGTACTTC
cdr3_aa: CASSPTGFTYEQYF

d_call: .
j_call: TRBJ2-7
v_call: TRBV20-1
cdr3_nt: TGCAGTGCCCCAGGAGCGATGTACTTC
cdr3_aa: CSAPGAMYF

d_call: .
j_call: TRBJ1-2
v_call: TRBV12-3/TRBV12-4
cdr3_nt: TGTGCCAGCAGGAAATTCGTGGCGGGCTATGGCTACACCTTC
cdr3_aa: CASRKFVAGYGYTF

d_call: TRBD2
j_call: TRBJ2-1
v_call: TRBV6-2/TRBV6-3
cdr3_nt: TGTGCCACTGGGACTAGCGGGAGGATCGGGTACAATGAGCAGTTCTTC
cdr3_aa: CATGTSGRIGYNEQFF